This TCR beta chain originates from a study of cytomegalovirus exposure and HLA in healthy donors. Findings of the study overall: According to the study, roughly 160 TCR beta chains were cytomegalovirus-associated. The authors confirmed in vitro that a few CMV-associated chains were specific for CMV antigens. It was reportedly the case that the classifier diagnosed cytomegalovirus status with high specificity and sensitivity.

Sequenced by immunoSEQ multiplex PCR; TCRdb stores in-frame clones only, minus some. The data contain more than 85,000 clones, roughly nine tenths of them seen just once; the ten biggest clones take up around 1.9%. Details on this clone: Its antigen is undetermined.

The study drew the donors from its 120-subject validation cohort, separate from the 666-subject first cohort. Germline-derived CDR1 and CDR2 are ENHRY and SYGVKD. V gave up 3 bases and J gave up 2 bases, with 16 bases separating them. The CDR3 sequence is 16 residues long. This receptor was obtained from a woman between 18 and 29 years old in good health and CMV-seronegative. The sequenced sample was PBMCs. The genes are TRBV10-3 and TRBJ1-2; perhaps TRBD1 as D (5 bases). CDR3 residues: CAISDWQGYLNYGYTF. CDR3 DNA sequence: TGTGCCATCAGTGACTGGCAGGGCTACCTCAACTATGGCTACACCTTC.